This T cell receptor beta chain was identified in a study of tumor-infiltrating lymphocytes in primary liver carcinoma. As for the study in general: Productive TCRbeta reads per sample were roughly 3.5 to 8 million, not differing by tissue.

cDNA specific to TCR beta was made from around 470 ng of total RNA, with a constant-region primer employed for priming. Each TCR beta library was derived from three nested multiplex PCR rounds that employed slightly modified ARM-PCR. Amplification in the first two PCR rounds was performed using TRBV1-TRBV30 forward primers and a C-beta reverse primer for around 10 cycles each. TCRdb reprocessed the multiplex PCR reads via MiXCR and lists one record per CDR3 protein. The profile shows just under 55,000 distinct CDR3 sequences, 70% to 85% of them singletons. This CDR3 is built from 13 residues. Germline loops: CDR1 SGHNT, CDR2 YENEEA. Trimming took 7 bases from V and 5 from J, leaving 15 bases between them. The source material, about 20-30 mg of unsorted bulk tissue, was used to co-extract RNA and DNA. Five separate regions per tumor were sampled.

The TCR comes from a middle-aged man with primary liver carcinoma and hepatitis B virus infection. J is TRBJ2-7 and V is TRBV11-3; a possible D gene is TRBD1 (5 bases). The specimen sequenced was liver tumor tissue from sampling region 2. Subset meaning: tumor region T2, inferior pole. The CDR3 coding sequence is TGTGCCAGCAACTTGAACAGGACACACGAGCAGTACTTC. This gives the protein CASNLNRTHEQYF.